This TCR beta chain was captured by sequencing in a study of T cell repertoires in MIS-A myocarditis. Repertoires were generated with immunoSEQ multiplex PCR, while TCRdb's copy carries only in-frame clones and drops some. The table has some 12,000 clones, 83% seen once. The sequence derives from a man younger than 35 with fulminant myocarditis from multisystem inflammatory syndrome in adults (MIS-A) after COVID-19. The sequencing input was right ventricle heart tissue obtained at autopsy.

CDR3 sequence reads: CASSLEESNTGELFF. The CDR3 DNA reads TGTGCCAGCAGCTTAGAAGAGTCGAACACCGGGGAGCTGTTTTTT. The chain employs TRBV7-9 and TRBJ2-2; no clear D. Trimming cost V 1 base and J 0 bases, with 6 bases left between them. The CDR3 loop spans 15 amino acids. The V gene's germline CDR1 is SEHNR and CDR2 FQNEAQ (reference sequence).